The 4 T cell receptor beta chains below were found in one sample sequenced in a study of beta chain features in type 1 diabetes (dated by TCRdb to 2016 to 2019). General study outcomes and caveats: Type 1 diabetes patients showed a moderate but significant shortening of TCRB CDR3 length in all four CD4+ subsets.

Library preparation employed the immunoSEQ multiplex PCR assay. The entire isolated RNA was reverse transcribed using the High Capacity cDNA Reverse Transcription Kit, and thus expressed TCRB transcripts were sequenced. Sourced from immuneACCESS, this table was stored by TCRdb with only in-frame sequences that have V and J called. A share of the clones is absent; for the studies checked, an unresolved V gene accounts for under half, and the remainder has no known explanation. The sample contains hundreds of thousands of clones, over 12% of them found a single time. Clones ranked in the top ten supply roughly 0.04% of the sample. Their specific antigens are unknown. Material: naive CD4+ T cells from blood. Sample cell subset or site, as interpreted from the label and publication: true naive CD4+ T cells. Receptor source: a man between 18 and 35 years old with type 1 diabetes.

The chain is built from TRBV30 and TRBJ1-5; D is uncertain. Germline assignment: CDR1 GTSNPN and CDR2 SVGIG (reference sequence). The CDR3 totals 14 residues. Between the trimmed V and J ends, which lost 1 base and 1 base, there was a span of 8 bases. The CDR3 here is CAWSGLASNQPQHF. DNA of the CDR3: TGTGCCTGGAGTGGGTTAGCCAGCAATCAGCCCCAGCATTTT.

This clone occurred a few times. The chain links TRBV5-1 to TRBJ1-3; a possible D gene is TRBD1 (5 bases). Germline CDR1 is SGHRS and CDR2 is YFSETQ. V lost 5 bases to trimming and J lost 4 bases, with 16 bases between them. The CDR3 sequence is 15 residues long. CDR3 sequence (DNA): TGCGCCAGCAGGAACGAGGGGAGTTCGGGAAACACCATATATTTT. Translation: CASRNEGSSGNTIYF.

This clone was seen more than once but under ten times. The V and J genes are TRBV25-1 and TRBJ1-1; D perhaps matches TRBD1 (5 bases). Trimming stripped 4 bases from V and 0 bases from J, with 12 bases between. CDR1 and CDR2 from the germline V gene are MGHDK and SYGVNS. This CDR3 comprises 15 residues. CDR3: CASSANRRVNTEAFF. The CDR3 DNA follows: TGTGCCAGCAGTGCGAACAGGCGGGTGAACACTGAAGCTTTCTTT.

This clone has more than one count but fewer than ten. The chain combines TRBV7-9 with TRBJ1-1; D unclear. Germline CDR1 and CDR2: SEHNR and FQNEAQ (reference sequence). The CDR3 runs 12 residues. V was pared by 5 bases and J by 5 bases, with 9 bases between. The CDR3 coding sequence is TGTGCCAGCAGCGTCCAACTAACTGAAGCTTTCTTT. Encoded protein: CASSVQLTEAFF.